Shown below are 10 T cell receptor beta chains from a single sample sequenced in a study of cytomegalovirus exposure and HLA in healthy donors. Amplification used 60 Vbeta primers and 13 Jbeta primers. Profiling relied on immunoSEQ multiplex PCR, and the TCRdb table lists in-frame clones only, not all of them. Of about 150,000 clones listed, around 75% are singletons. Material: PBMCs. The receptors shown here come from a woman under 30 in good health and CMV-seronegative.

The table lists this clone with a few counts. The chain joins TRBV11-3 to TRBJ1-4; D is ambiguous. Looked up from germline, CDR1 is SGHNT and CDR2 is YENEEA. V dropped 1 base and J dropped 6 bases, with 9 bases sitting between them. The CDR3 runs to 14 residues. The CDR3 region is CASSLGEGHEKLFF. The DNA of the CDR3 is TGTGCCAGCAGCTTAGGGGAGGGCCATGAAAAACTGTTTTTT.

In its sample, this clone was seen a few times. The chain couples TRBV28 to TRBJ2-7; TRBD1 agrees at 7 bases. There are 14 residues in the CDR3. The J segment lost 0 bases and the V segment lost 6 bases, leaving 5 bases of the junction unmatched. In germline, CDR1 is MDHEN, CDR2 SYDVKM. CDR3 DNA sequence: TGTGCCAGCAGGCCGACAGGGACCTCCTACGAGCAGTACTTC. Translation: CASRPTGTSYEQYF.

The chain has TRBV9 and TRBJ1-5; 7 bases agree with TRBD1. The length of the CDR3 is 15 residues. The V and J ends lost 4 bases and 3 bases, in that order; junction bases with no gene match: 7. Germline V gives CDR1 SGDLS, CDR2 YYNGEE. CDR3 protein: CASSPTGSPNQPQHF. The DNA for the CDR3 is TGTGCCAGCAGCCCGACAGGGAGTCCCAATCAGCCCCAGCATTTT.

The V and J genes are TRBV20-1 and TRBJ1-1; D remains ambiguous. Germline V gives CDR1 DFQATT, CDR2 SNEGSKA (reference sequence). The CDR3 is 11 amino acids. V gave up 1 base and J gave up 9 bases, with 9 bases separating them. CDR3 loop: CSARGAGKAFF. The CDR3 DNA is TGCAGTGCTAGAGGGGCAGGTAAAGCTTTCTTT.

This clone appeared a single time. The chain is built from TRBV28 and TRBJ2-3, with 8 bases matching TRBD1. With 6 bases clipped from V and 1 base from J, the junction kept 12 bases outside the gene matches. The CDR3 has 17 residues. Germline CDR1 reads MDHEN; CDR2 reads SYDVKM. The CDR3 DNA follows: TGTGCCAGCAGCCCCCCCTGGACAGGGCGCCGCACAGATACGCAGTATTTT. Translated: CASSPPWTGRRTDTQYF.

The CDR3, as DNA: TGTGCCAGCAGCGCTCCCGGGACAGGGGCTAATGAAAAACTGTTTTTT. Translation: CASSAPGTGANEKLFF. This sequence joins TRBV9 and TRBJ1-4; 10 bases map to TRBD1. The J segment lost 3 bases and the V segment lost 3 bases, leaving 5 bases of the junction unmatched. This CDR3 is built from 16 residues. CDR1 is SGDLS and CDR2 is YYNGEE in the germline V gene.

CDR3 region: CASSGLMNTEAFF. CDR3 sequence (DNA): TGTGCCAGCAGTGGACTGATGAACACTGAAGCTTTCTTT. The chain carries TRBV6-1 and TRBJ1-1, with D uncertain. The CDR3 has 13 amino acids. Between the trimmed V and J ends, which lost 4 bases and 0 bases, there was a span of 6 bases. Germline V gene sequence: CDR1 MNHNS, CDR2 SASEGT.

The V call is TRBV4-1, the J call TRBJ2-1; TRBD1 matches 7 bases. The V gene's germline CDR1 is MGHRA and CDR2 YSYEKL. Trimming took 0 bases from V and 7 from J; bases not matched to a gene: 6. The CDR3 is made up of 15 amino acids. The CDR3 nucleotides read TGCGCCAGCAGCCAAGAAGGCATGACAGGGAATGAGCAGTTCTTC. Protein product: CASSQEGMTGNEQFF.

The gene calls are TRBV13 and TRBJ2-3, with 9 bases fitting TRBD2. CDR1 is PRHDT, CDR2 FYEKMQ, per germline (reference sequence). The CDR3 extends over 15 amino acids. The trim removed 5 bases at V and 3 bases at J, leaving 6 bases unmatched. CDR3 loop: CASSLPLAGTDTQYF. CDR3 in DNA: TGTGCCAGCAGCCTCCCGCTAGCGGGAACAGATACGCAGTATTTT.

V and J are TRBV7-9 and TRBJ1-1; 9 bases line up with TRBD1. CDR3 length: 15 residues. Germline-derived CDR1 and CDR2 are SEHNR and FQNEAQ (reference sequence). The J segment lost 5 bases and the V segment lost 5 bases, leaving 9 bases of the junction unmatched. The chain's CDR3 is CASSRRDRAGTEAFF. Here the CDR3 DNA reads TGTGCCAGCAGCCGACGGGACAGGGCAGGGACTGAAGCTTTCTTT. Filled out from reference TRBV7-9 and TRBJ1-1, the complete variable domain reads DTGVSQNPRHKITKRGQNVTFRCDPISEHNRLYWYRQTLGQGPEFLTYFQNEAQLEKSRLLSDRFSAERPKGSFSTLEIQRTEQGDSAMYLCASSRRDRAGTEAFFGQGTRLTVV.